This T cell receptor beta chain was captured by sequencing in a study of neurological immune-mediated disorders. The cDNA was synthesized by 5'RACE incorporating 10-nucleotide random UMIs. TCRdb re-derived calls from the 5' RACE reads in MiXCR, one entry per CDR3 protein. This sample carries about 55,000 distinct CDR3 sequences, 4% of them seen once, and the ten largest clones take roughly 2%. In this sample, this clonotype turned up many times. This CDR3 is 13 amino acids long. Germline assignment: CDR1 KGHDR and CDR2 SFDVKD. Trimming pared 2 bases from V and 4 bases from J, leaving 7 bases between. Input material: CD4+ T cells from blood. The chain is built from TRBV24-1 and TRBJ1-2, with TRBD1 as a possible D gene (5 bases). The clonotype comes from a woman aged 35 to 49 with multiple sclerosis. CDR3 loop: CATSDSQVYGYTF. The CDR3 region has the DNA TGTGCCACCAGTGATTCACAGGTCTATGGCTACACCTTC.